This T cell receptor beta chain was observed in a study of cytomegalovirus exposure and HLA in healthy donors. General study findings and limits: A later analysis found TCR association rates differed by HLA locus, highest for DRB1 and lowest for HLA-C.

About this clone: Its antigen remains unknown.

Trimming cost V 1 base and J 7 bases, with 20 bases left between them. Germline CDR1 is SGHTS and CDR2 is YDEGEE. The CDR3 is 16 residues long. A multiplex PCR was run with 60 Vbeta primers and 13 Jbeta primers. TCRdb's copy holds only in-frame clones and misses some; the assay was immunoSEQ multiplex PCR. This table has 70,000 to 90,000 clones, around 80% appearing once. The receptor was isolated from a male donor in good health and CMV-seropositive. The sequencing sample was made of PBMCs. J is TRBJ1-2 and V is TRBV5-8, with D tentatively TRBD1 (6 bases). CDR3 nucleotides: TGTGCCAGCAGCTTGTTGGGGGGGCGCCGCCAATCTGGCTACACCTTC. It encodes CASSLLGGRRQSGYTF.